A single sample is the source of the 10 T cell receptor beta chains below, sequenced in a study of OX40 agonist ivuxolimab in advanced cancers. The method was immunoSEQ multiplex PCR; TCRdb's version includes in-frame clones alone and lacks a portion of them. The sample has just over 80,000 clones, around nine tenths seen once. This sample comprised CD4+ or CD8+ T cells sorted from blood, obtained in a trial of the OX40 agonist ivuxolimab. The receptors come from an adult with an advanced solid tumor such as melanoma, head and neck, liver or kidney cancer.

The chain employs TRBV18 and TRBJ2-7; possibly TRBD1 for D (5 bases). Germline V lookup: CDR1 KGHSH, CDR2 LQKENI. This CDR3 has 13 amino acids. Trimming removed 5 bases at V and 3 bases at J, with 11 bases between. CDR3 nucleotides: TGTGCCAGCTCAGCGACAGTCCTCTACGAGCAGTACTTC. Translating it yields CASSATVLYEQYF.

The V gene is TRBV5-6, the J gene TRBJ1-6; tentative D call: TRBD1 (6 bases). The CDR3 is 17 amino acids. Germline V gene sequence: CDR1 SGHDT, CDR2 YYEEEE. Between the trimmed V and J ends, which lost 2 bases and 7 bases, there was a span of 19 bases. CDR3 amino acids: CASSLTRTEWPNSPLHF. As DNA, the CDR3 is TGTGCCAGCAGCTTAACGCGGACAGAATGGCCGAATTCACCCCTCCACTTT.

The gene calls are TRBV7-2 and TRBJ1-4, with D maybe TRBD1 (5 bases). The CDR3 is 13 residues long. With 2 bases removed from V and 8 bases from J, the gap between germline ends came to 9 bases. Germline loops: CDR1 SGHTA, CDR2 FQGNSA. The CDR3 DNA is TGTGCCAGCAGCTTAAGCTGGGGCGAAAAACTGTTTTTT. Translated, it gives CASSLSWGEKLFF.

J is TRBJ2-5 and V is TRBV5-1; D may correspond to TRBD1 or TRBD2 (5 bases each). Per germline, CDR1 SGHRS and CDR2 YFSETQ. Trimming removed 0 bases at V and 2 bases at J, with 5 bases between. The CDR3 is 13 amino acids. CDR3 sequence reads: CASSLGGQETQYF. CDR3 coding DNA: TGCGCCAGCAGCTTGGGGGGGCAAGAGACCCAGTACTTC.

The chain recombines TRBV6-6 with TRBJ2-1; D unclear. The CDR3 spans 12 residues. The V gene's germline CDR1 is MNHNY and CDR2 SVGAGI (reference sequence). V lost 3 bases to trimming and J lost 8 bases, with 8 bases between them. For the CDR3, the DNA is TGTGCCAGCAGTTATCCCCCTGATGAGCAGTTCTTC. Protein: CASSYPPDEQFF.

This clone was seen only a few times. This chain joins TRBV30 and TRBJ1-2; 11 bases agree with TRBD1. Looked up from germline, CDR1 is GTSNPN and CDR2 is SVGIG (reference sequence). This CDR3 has 16 residues. The trim removed 0 bases at V and 8 bases at J, leaving 11 bases unmatched. CDR3 sequence: CAWSVRRTGGLGGYTF. The CDR3 DNA follows: TGTGCCTGGAGTGTACGTAGGACAGGGGGCCTAGGAGGCTACACCTTC.

The chain uses TRBV7-2 and TRBJ2-7, with D possibly being TRBD1 (6 bases). Trimming cost V 5 bases and J 0 bases, with 14 bases left between them. This CDR3 is 15 amino acids long. Germline loops: CDR1 SGHTA, CDR2 FQGNSA. Written as DNA, the CDR3 is TGTGCCAGCAGCCTGAACCAGGGGACCTCCTACGAGCAGTACTTC. Translating it yields CASSLNQGTSYEQYF.

The chain recombines TRBV6-1 with TRBJ2-7; 11 bases line up with TRBD2. Trimming at V came to 7 bases and at J to 5 bases, leaving 7 bases not matched to a gene. This CDR3 comprises 14 residues. CDR1 is MNHNS and CDR2 is SASEGT in the germline V gene. The chain's CDR3 is CASIPTSGSNEQYF. The CDR3 DNA sequence: TGTGCCAGCATTCCTACTAGCGGGAGCAACGAGCAGTACTTC.

This chain joins TRBV29-1 and TRBJ1-2; 8 positions agree with TRBD1. V lost 7 bases to trimming and J lost 7 bases; unmatched junction nucleotides: 11. The CDR3 covers 13 residues. Germline assignment: CDR1 SQVTM and CDR2 ANQGSEA. The CDR3 nucleotides are TGCAGCGCAATCCGACAGGGGCGCGGTGGCTACACCTTC. Its protein is CSAIRQGRGGYTF.

The chain has TRBV30 and TRBJ1-4; TRBD1 matches 7 bases. This CDR3 spans 12 amino acids. The trim removed 0 bases at V and 8 bases at J, leaving 0 bases unmatched. Germline V gene sequence: CDR1 GTSNPN, CDR2 SVGIG (reference sequence). The CDR3 region has the DNA TGTGCCTGGAGTGTGGACAGGGAAAAACTGTTTTTT. Translation: CAWSVDREKLFF.